The clone carrying this T cell receptor (beta chain) was counted only a few times. Its antigen is still unknown. The gene symbols are mouse symbols. The CDR3 end is not reached by the read, which stops 1 residue before it; the germline J gene fills it in. This specimen belongs to a study of tissue T cells after allogeneic stem cell transplantation. Stated time point: mouse harvest day 14 after allogeneic transplant. Mouse grafts combined 10^7 T-cell-depleted bone marrow cells with 10^6 splenic CD5+ T cells. Per the germline V gene, CDR1 is SGHSA and CDR2 is FRNQAP. Trimming took off 5 bases at V and 3 bases at J, with 8 bases between the two ends. The CDR3 consists of 12 residues. Sequencing used immunoSEQ multiplex PCR; TCRdb keeps in-frame clones, though not all of them. The top ten clones hold roughly two fifths of a sample with 650 to 1,000 clones, about 50% of them seen once. Study conclusions and caveats: Shared clones across patients were few; motif clustering revealed tissue-specific shared signatures.

V is TRBV16 and J is TRBJ2-7; D remains ambiguous. This receptor was identified in a female BALB/c mouse given C57BL/6 T cells with graft-versus-host disease after an allogeneic hematopoietic cell transplant. Sequencing was carried out using spleen. The CDR3 DNA, read in part, is TGTGCAAGCAGCCCCGACATCTATGAACAGTAC. Its translation: CASSPDIYEQY. The CDR3 in its entirety is CASSPDIYEQYF.